The rows below give T cell receptor beta chains drawn from one sample of a study of T cells in Graves' hyperthyroidism and ophthalmopathy. TCRdb called the multiplex PCR reads again in MiXCR, with one record for every CDR3 protein. The sample shows approximately 410,000 distinct CDR3 sequences, about 15% of them seen only once. The sequenced material came from blood. Receptors were obtained from a man younger than 30 with Graves' ophthalmopathy. CDR3s include the opening cysteine and the closing phenylalanine or tryptophan. Fields, in order: J gene, D gene, V gene, clone size, CDR3 protein, CDR3 DNA. D genes are given only for firm matches. Expanded clones get a size class; other rows say once, few or many, or leave the size out.

J: TRBJ2-2; D: NA; V: TRBV27; size: few; CDR3: CASSHWGTGGELFF; DNA: TGTGCCAGCAGCCACTGGGGGACGGGCGGGGAGCTGTTTTTT
J: TRBJ2-1; D: TRBD2; V: TRBV7-8; size: many; CDR3: CASSPGLAVINNEQFF; DNA: TGTGCCAGCAGCCCAGGACTAGCGGTTATCAACAATGAGCAGTTCTTC
J: TRBJ2-1; D: NA; V: TRBV7-9; size: many; CDR3: CASSFAGPDNEQFF; DNA: TGTGCCAGCAGCTTTGCGGGGCCCGACAATGAGCAGTTCTTC
J: TRBJ2-1; D: NA; V: TRBV11-2; size: many; CDR3: CASSRRVWGTSSYNEQFF; DNA: TGTGCCAGCAGCCGCCGCGTGTGGGGAACTAGCTCCTACAATGAGCAGTTCTTC
J: TRBJ2-7; D: TRBD2; V: TRBV5-1; size: many; CDR3: CASSVGRLAGDEQYF; DNA: TGCGCCAGCAGCGTGGGGAGACTAGCGGGAGACGAGCAGTACTTC
J: TRBJ1-1; D: NA; V: TRBV19; size: few; CDR3: CASSIGTALDTEAFF; DNA: TGTGCCAGTAGTATAGGGACAGCCCTGGACACTGAAGCTTTCTTT
J: TRBJ2-2; D: TRBD2; V: TRBV29-1; size: NA; CDR3: CSVIGTSGVGGELFF; DNA: TGCAGCGTAATCGGGACTAGCGGGGTAGGCGGGGAGCTGTTTTTT
J: TRBJ2-7; D: TRBD1; V: TRBV30; size: many; CDR3: CASIGTGVYEQYF; DNA: TGTGCCTCGATCGGGACAGGGGTCTACGAGCAGTACTTC
J: TRBJ2-2; D: NA; V: TRBV3-1; size: few; CDR3: CASSQSGTVGELFF; DNA: TGTGCCAGCAGCCAATCGGGGACGGTCGGGGAGCTGTTTTTT
J: TRBJ2-5; D: TRBD1; V: TRBV19; size: NA; CDR3: CASSRDRGGETQYF; DNA: TGTGCCAGTAGTCGCGACAGGGGCGGGGAGACCCAGTACTTC
J: TRBJ2-5; D: NA; V: TRBV18; size: many; CDR3: CASSRSGYQETQYF; DNA: TGTGCCAGCTCACGAAGCGGTTACCAAGAGACCCAGTACTTC
J: TRBJ2-3; D: TRBD2; V: TRBV7-2; size: many; CDR3: CASSLVAQSGGGDTQYF; DNA: TGTGCCAGCAGCTTAGTGGCCCAAAGCGGGGGAGGAGATACGCAGTATTTT
J: TRBJ2-7; D: TRBD2; V: TRBV9; size: many; CDR3: CASSASGGFSYEQYF; DNA: TGTGCCAGCAGCGCTAGCGGGGGGTTCTCCTACGAGCAGTACTTC
J: TRBJ2-1; D: NA; V: TRBV28; size: many; CDR3: CASLSPGRTEQFF; DNA: TGTGCCAGCCTGAGTCCGGGACGGACTGAGCAGTTCTTC
J: TRBJ2-7; D: NA; V: TRBV11-3; size: many; CDR3: CASSRRDRTYEQYF; DNA: TGTGCCAGCAGCCGGAGGGACAGAACCTACGAGCAGTACTTC
J: TRBJ2-1; D: TRBD2; V: TRBV7-9; size: NA; CDR3: CASSAPGTSGRNEQFF; DNA: TGTGCCAGCAGCGCACCCGGGACTAGCGGGAGGAATGAGCAGTTCTTC
J: TRBJ2-3; D: NA; V: TRBV9; size: few; CDR3: CASSARAGAPDTQYF; DNA: TGTGCCAGCAGCGCAAGGGCCGGGGCACCAGATACGCAGTATTTT
J: TRBJ1-1; D: NA; V: TRBV18; size: many; CDR3: CATITNQGGTEAFF; DNA: TGTGCCACCATCACTAACCAAGGGGGTACTGAAGCTTTCTTT
J: TRBJ2-7; D: NA; V: TRBV5-1; size: many; CDR3: CASSFYWDASYEQYF; DNA: TGCGCCAGCAGCTTCTATTGGGACGCTTCCTACGAGCAGTACTTC
J: TRBJ2-7; D: NA; V: TRBV9; size: few; CDR3: CASSVGLTGQYEQYF; DNA: TGTGCCAGCAGCGTAGGTCTAACGGGACAATACGAGCAGTACTTC
J: TRBJ2-7; D: TRBD2; V: TRBV6-6; size: few; CDR3: CASSYSKRGGSYEQYF; DNA: TGTGCCAGCAGTTACTCGAAGCGGGGGGGGTCCTACGAGCAGTACTTC
J: TRBJ1-2; D: TRBD1; V: TRBV2; size: many; CDR3: CASVRQGENGYTF; DNA: TGTGCCAGCGTAAGACAGGGAGAAAATGGCTACACCTTC
J: TRBJ1-2; D: TRBD1; V: TRBV6-6; size: few; CDR3: CASSYTLTGGNYGYTF; DNA: TGTGCCAGCAGTTACACCCTGACAGGGGGGAACTATGGCTACACCTTC
J: TRBJ1-3; D: NA; V: TRBV15; size: NA; CDR3: CATSRSMRIFSGNTIYF; DNA: TGTGCCACCAGCAGATCGATGAGGATTTTCTCTGGAAACACCATATATTTT
J: TRBJ1-5; D: NA; V: TRBV5-1; size: NA; CDR3: CASSTGPGNQPQHF; DNA: TGCGCCAGCAGTACAGGGCCGGGCAATCAGCCCCAGCATTTT
J: TRBJ2-1; D: TRBD1; V: TRBV20-1; size: NA; CDR3: CSARDRDRLVRNEQFF; DNA: TGCAGTGCTAGAGATCGGGACAGGCTGGTTAGAAATGAGCAGTTCTTC
J: TRBJ2-5; D: TRBD2; V: TRBV29-1; size: many; CDR3: CSVEGLAGQETQYF; DNA: TGCAGCGTCGAGGGACTAGCGGGGCAAGAGACCCAGTACTTC
J: TRBJ2-7; D: TRBD2; V: TRBV9; size: NA; CDR3: CASSPSGRISYEQYF; DNA: TGTGCCAGCAGCCCGAGCGGGAGGATCTCCTACGAGCAGTACTTC
J: TRBJ2-1; D: NA; V: TRBV24-1; size: many; CDR3: CATSDLGGEKYNEQFF; DNA: TGTGCCACCAGTGATTTGGGGGGAGAAAAGTACAATGAGCAGTTCTTC
J: TRBJ2-1; D: TRBD2; V: TRBV4-2; size: many; CDR3: CASSQEGPGGPYNEQFF; DNA: TGTGCCAGCAGCCAAGAAGGCCCGGGAGGCCCCTACAATGAGCAGTTCTTC
J: TRBJ1-2; D: NA; V: TRBV7-2; size: many; CDR3: CASSLQGTRYGYTF; DNA: TGTGCCAGCAGCTTACAGGGGACACGCTATGGCTACACCTTC
J: TRBJ1-2; D: TRBD1; V: TRBV10-3; size: few; CDR3: CATQQQGAWGYTF; DNA: TGTGCCACCCAACAACAGGGGGCCTGGGGCTACACCTTC
J: TRBJ2-3; D: NA; V: TRBV27; size: few; CDR3: CASPSGGDTQYF; DNA: TGTGCCAGCCCCTCTGGAGGGGATACGCAGTATTTT
J: TRBJ2-2; D: NA; V: TRBV11-3; size: many; CDR3: CASSLAVSTGELFF; DNA: TGTGCCAGCAGCTTAGCAGTGTCCACCGGGGAGCTGTTTTTT
J: TRBJ2-3; D: TRBD2; V: TRBV24-1; size: many; CDR3: CATSDPGTSESDTQYF; DNA: TGTGCCACCAGTGACCCCGGGACTAGCGAGTCAGATACGCAGTATTTT
J: TRBJ1-2; D: NA; V: TRBV29-1; size: few; CDR3: CSVVTGGYGYTF; DNA: TGCAGCGTCGTAACGGGAGGCTATGGCTACACCTTC
J: TRBJ1-5; D: TRBD1; V: TRBV12-3/TRBV12-4; size: many; CDR3: CASRPGTGGNQPQHF; DNA: TGTGCCAGCAGACCCGGGACAGGGGGGAATCAGCCCCAGCATTTT
J: TRBJ1-3; D: NA; V: TRBV18; size: NA; CDR3: CASSPQTASSGNTIYF; DNA: TGTGCCAGCTCACCACAAACAGCGAGCTCTGGAAACACCATATATTTT
J: TRBJ2-7; D: NA; V: TRBV6-4; size: few; CDR3: CASSEPPRAYEQYF; DNA: TGTGCCAGCAGTGAACCCCCCCGAGCCTACGAGCAGTACTTC
J: TRBJ2-1; D: NA; V: TRBV6-4; size: few; CDR3: CASSRMTGTAEQFF; DNA: TGTGCCAGCAGTCGGATGACAGGGACTGCTGAGCAGTTCTTC
J: TRBJ2-7; D: TRBD1; V: TRBV7-2; size: many; CDR3: CASSPRTGTLYEQYF; DNA: TGTGCCAGCAGCCCGCGGACAGGGACGCTCTACGAGCAGTACTTC
J: TRBJ1-2; D: NA; V: TRBV12-3/TRBV12-4; size: many; CDR3: CASSLEGHTNYGYTF; DNA: TGTGCCAGCAGCCTGGAGGGACACACTAACTATGGCTACACCTTC